The next 9 T cell receptor beta chains were all read from a single sample in a study of tissue T cells after allogeneic stem cell transplantation. The repertoire was sequenced with immunoSEQ multiplex PCR; TCRdb's copy has only in-frame clones and lacks some. The repertoire holds 10,000 or so clones, with roughly three fifths as singletons. The sequencing used tissue from the ileum, collected at autopsy. These TCRs come from a woman between 18 and 55 years old with breast cancer.

The rearrangement links TRBV2 to TRBJ2-3, with 8 nucleotides matching TRBD2. V lost 6 bases to trimming and J lost 4 bases; unmatched junction nucleotides: 9. Per germline, CDR1 SNHLY and CDR2 FYNNEI. The CDR3 consists of 15 residues. In DNA, the CDR3 is TGTGCCAGCAGACCCCCCAGCGGGAGCGCAGATACGCAGTATTTT. It translates to CASRPPSGSADTQYF.

V gene TRBV6-5 combines with J gene TRBJ2-1; a possible D gene is TRBD2 (6 bases). V shed 2 bases and J shed 5 bases, with 10 bases lying between them. Germline V gives CDR1 MNHEY, CDR2 SVGAGI. CDR3 size: 14 residues. CDR3: CASSYGGEDNEQFF. CDR3 DNA: TGTGCCAGCAGTTACGGCGGGGAGGACAATGAGCAGTTCTTC.

Points on this clone: This specimen includes other DNA sequences encoding the same CDR3. The chain employs TRBV7-2 and TRBJ1-3; D is possibly TRBD1 (6 bases). CDR1 and CDR2 from the germline V gene are SGHTA and FQGNSA. The CDR3 runs 15 residues. Trimming took 1 base from V and 7 from J, leaving 14 bases between them. CDR3 sequence reads: CASSLGRGGGNTIYF. The DNA for the CDR3 is TGTGCCAGCAGCTTAGGGCGAGGGGGGGGGAACACCATATATTTT.

The rearrangement links TRBV27 to TRBJ1-4, with D hard to call. Germline V lookup: CDR1 MNHEY, CDR2 SMNVEV (reference sequence). The CDR3 is made up of 10 amino acids. V lost 4 bases to trimming and J lost 16 bases, with 10 bases between them. CDR3 in amino acids: CASSSSGSFF. In nucleotides, the CDR3 is TGTGCCAGCAGTTCCTCCGGTTCGTTTTTT.

The chain uses TRBV5-1 and TRBJ2-7; TRBD2 matches at 8 bases. With 0 bases clipped from V and 3 bases from J, the junction kept 8 bases outside the gene matches. Germline CDR1 SGHRS, CDR2 YFSETQ. CDR3 length equals 16 residues. The CDR3 DNA is TGCGCCAGCAGCTTGGGTAGCGGGACAACCCACTACGAGCAGTACTTC. This gives the protein CASSLGSGTTHYEQYF.

V usage is TRBV6-5 and J usage is TRBJ1-6; D ambiguous. Between the trimmed V and J ends, which lost 5 bases and 4 bases, there was a span of 6 bases. The CDR3 spans 13 residues. Germline CDR1 is MNHEY and CDR2 is SVGAGI. CDR3: CASSKQYNSPLHF. As DNA, the CDR3 is TGTGCCAGCAGTAAACAGTATAATTCACCCCTCCACTTT.

The chain is built from TRBV11-1 and TRBJ2-5, with D hard to call. V lost 1 base and J lost 4, with 7 bases in between. The CDR3 extends over 13 amino acids. In germline, CDR1 is SGHAT, CDR2 FQDESV (reference sequence). The DNA of the CDR3 is TGTGCCAGCAGCTTAGAATTGCGAGAGACCCAGTACTTC. It encodes CASSLELRETQYF.

The chain joins TRBV6-5 to TRBJ1-2; D not resolved. V was trimmed by 2 bases and J by 8 bases, leaving 6 bases between them. CDR3 length equals 11 residues. CDR1 and CDR2 from the germline V gene are MNHEY and SVGAGI. For the CDR3, the DNA is TGTGCCAGCAGTTACGGTCGCGGCTACACCTTC. This translates into CASSYGRGYTF.

This clone has a single count. The J gene is TRBJ2-7, the V gene TRBV6-6; either TRBD1 or TRBD2 may supply D (5 bases each). CDR3 length equals 12 residues. Germline V lookup: CDR1 MNHNY, CDR2 SVGAGI (reference sequence). V dropped 6 bases and J dropped 6 bases, with 12 bases sitting between them. CDR3 region: CASRAGGSEQYF. The CDR3 nucleotides read TGTGCCAGCAGGGCTGGGGGTAGCGAGCAGTACTTC.